These 32 T cell receptor beta chains came from one sample sequenced in a study of cytomegalovirus exposure and HLA in healthy donors. Sequenced by immunoSEQ multiplex PCR; TCRdb stores in-frame clones only, minus some. The table includes 200,000 to 250,000 clones, 88% detected once. The sequenced material came from PBMCs. These receptors all stem from a woman younger than 35 in good health and CMV-seronegative.

The chain combines TRBV7-2 with TRBJ1-3; 8 bases agree with TRBD1. V trimming: 2 bases; J trimming: 4 bases; junction bases outside the gene matches: 7. CDR3 length: 16 amino acids. Germline assignment: CDR1 SGHTA and CDR2 FQGNSA. CDR3 in DNA: TGTGCCAGCAGCTTAAGCAGACAGGGGAAAGGAAACACCATATATTTT. The encoded protein is CASSLSRQGKGNTIYF.

This clone was detected only once. The chain employs TRBV6-1 and TRBJ2-4; a possible D gene is TRBD2 (5 bases). Germline V gives CDR1 MNHNS, CDR2 SASEGT. Trimming stripped 8 bases from V and 10 bases from J, with 18 bases between. The CDR3 has 13 residues. The CDR3 DNA reads as TGTGCCAGCGGCCGGGCCCAGGAGGATATTCAGTACTTC. Translation: CASGRAQEDIQYF.

The V gene is TRBV12-5, the J gene TRBJ1-1; 8 bases are shared with TRBD1. The junction had 6 bases not matched to a gene; V was cut back by 0 bases and J by 3 bases. Germline-derived CDR1 and CDR2 are LGHNT and FRNRAP. The CDR3 has 16 residues. In DNA form, the CDR3 reads TGTGCTAGTGGTTTGGTCCTCCAGGGGGCCCACACTGAAGCTTTCTTT. It codes for CASGLVLQGAHTEAFF.

This clone was found once. The chain uses TRBV6-5 and TRBJ2-3, with a possible D match to TRBD2 (5 bases). CDR3 length: 15 amino acids. V lost 2 bases to trimming and J lost 3 bases, with 12 bases between them. CDR1 and CDR2 from the germline V gene are MNHEY and SVGAGI. DNA of the CDR3: TGTGCCAGCAGTTACGAGGGAAGAAGGACAGATACGCAGTATTTT. It yields the protein CASSYEGRRTDTQYF.

Concerning this clone itself: The junction shows a germline mismatch at one end, possibly a read error. V and J are TRBV7-8 and TRBJ2-1, with 7 positions matching TRBD2. Germline V CDR1 and CDR2: SGHVS, FQNEAQ. The CDR3 contains 15 residues. The chain's CDR3 is CASSLVPTRTSLDLF. In DNA form, the CDR3 reads TGTGCCAGCAGCTTAGTCCCAACCCGGACTAGTCTTGATCTCTTC.

The chain combines TRBV5-5 with TRBJ2-7; TRBD2 is a possible D gene (6 bases). The germline V gene encodes CDR1 SGHKS and CDR2 YYEKEE (reference sequence). Between the trimmed V and J ends, which lost 4 bases and 3 bases, there was a span of 11 bases. This CDR3 region has 13 residues. DNA for the CDR3: TGTGCCAGCAGCCGACCGGGGGACTACGAGCAGTACTTC. Its translation: CASSRPGDYEQYF.

The rearrangement uses TRBV7-3 and TRBJ2-2; D is undetermined. The V gene's germline CDR1 is SGHTA and CDR2 FQGTGA. The length of the CDR3 is 15 residues. V was shortened by 0 bases and J by 5 bases, with 10 bases between the two germline ends. The CDR3 here is CASSLTSTSTGELFF. In DNA, the CDR3 is TGTGCCAGCAGCTTAACTTCGACTTCTACCGGGGAGCTGTTTTTT.

V gene TRBV4-3 combines with J gene TRBJ2-7; unclear D gene. Trimming removed 1 base at V and 4 bases at J, with 11 bases between. The CDR3 is 14 amino acids. CDR1 and CDR2 (germline): LGHNA, YSLEER. The DNA for the CDR3 is TGCGCCAGCAGCCAAGGCCTGGGCCCTTACGAGCAGTACTTC. It translates to CASSQGLGPYEQYF.

The rearrangement uses TRBV5-1 and TRBJ2-3; unclear D gene. Trimming removed 2 bases from V and 4 bases from J, with 17 bases in between. Germline lookup yields CDR1 SGHRS and CDR2 YFSETQ. The CDR3 runs to 16 residues. CDR3 amino acids: CASSLLWAASADTQYF. The DNA of the CDR3 is TGCGCCAGCAGCTTACTTTGGGCCGCCTCGGCAGATACGCAGTATTTT. Full variable domain (missing parts from reference TRBV5-1 and TRBJ2-3): KAGVTQTPRYLIKTRGQQVTLSCSPISGHRSVSWYQQTPGQGLQFLFEYFSETQRNKGNFPGRFSGRQFSNSRSEMNVSTLELGDSALYLCASSLLWAASADTQYFGPGTRLTVL.

The V gene is TRBV20-1, the J gene TRBJ1-2; D is undetermined. The V end was cut by 7 bases, the J end by 7 bases, with 13 bases between. The germline CDR1 and CDR2 sequences are DFQATT and SNEGSKA (reference sequence). This CDR3 contains 11 residues. CDR3 in DNA: TGCAGTGTTCTCATACGGGGTGGCTACACCTTC. This codes for CSVLIRGGYTF.

The chain joins TRBV7-9 to TRBJ2-1; 7 bases map to TRBD1. Germline V gene lookup returns CDR1 SEHNR and CDR2 FQNEAQ (reference sequence). This CDR3 spans 15 amino acids. The V gene end was trimmed by 2 bases and the J gene end by 2 bases; junction bases not matched to a gene: 3. CDR3 coding DNA: TGTGCCAGCAGCTTATTAGGGGGCCCCTACAATGAGCAGTTCTTC. Its protein is CASSLLGGPYNEQFF.

This clone has just one count. This chain connects TRBV30 to TRBJ2-5; 8 bases match TRBD2. V lost 4 bases and J lost 2; bases outside the gene matches: 9. There are 15 residues in the CDR3. Germline CDR1 reads GTSNPN; CDR2 reads SVGIG (reference sequence). Here the CDR3 DNA reads TGTGCCTGGATCTCTTCGACTAGCGCACAAGAGACCCAGTACTTC. This encodes CAWISSTSAQETQYF.

The V gene is TRBV7-8, the J gene TRBJ2-1; TRBD1 matches 9 bases. With 5 bases clipped from V and 0 bases from J, the junction kept 5 bases outside the gene matches. From germline, CDR1 is SGHVS and CDR2 FQNEAQ. This CDR3 spans 16 amino acids. The CDR3: CASSPQGASSYNEQFF. The DNA of the CDR3 is TGTGCCAGCAGCCCACAGGGGGCAAGCTCCTACAATGAGCAGTTCTTC.

This chain joins TRBV28 and TRBJ2-1; 11 bases are a match to TRBD1. Trimming took 6 bases from V and 0 from J; bases not matched to a gene: 4. The CDR3 has 16 residues. The germline V gene encodes CDR1 MDHEN and CDR2 SYDVKM. The CDR3 protein is CASSRDRGSSYNEQFF. The DNA of the CDR3 is TGTGCCAGCAGCAGGGACAGGGGGAGCTCCTACAATGAGCAGTTCTTC.

This clone turned up a few times. V and J are TRBV14 and TRBJ2-4; 7 bases line up with TRBD1. The CDR3 consists of 16 residues. V lost 4 bases and J lost 0; bases outside the gene matches: 6. The germline V gene encodes CDR1 SGHDN and CDR2 FVKESK. The CDR3 sequence: CASSRRQGLAKNIQYF. DNA of the CDR3: TGTGCCAGCAGCCGTCGACAGGGCCTAGCCAAAAACATTCAGTACTTC. Full variable domain (remainder filled in from reference TRBV14 and TRBJ2-4): EAGVTQFPSHSVIEKGQTVTLRCDPISGHDNLYWYRRVMGKEIKFLLHFVKESKQDESGMPNNRFLAERTGGTYSTLKVQPAELEDSGVYFCASSRRQGLAKNIQYFGAGTRLSVL.

This clone was seen once. The V gene is TRBV11-2, the J gene TRBJ1-1; D is possibly TRBD1 (5 bases). Germline V CDR1 and CDR2: SGHAT, FQNNGV. V was cut by 5 bases and J by 3 bases, with 10 bases left in between. The CDR3 is 13 residues long. In DNA form, the CDR3 reads TGTGCCAGCAGCCCTCGCAGGGACACTGAAGCTTTCTTT. This encodes CASSPRRDTEAFF.

CDR3 loop: CASSQVGPGTGSGEQYF. CDR3 nucleotide sequence: TGTGCCAGCAGCCAAGTTGGCCCGGGGACAGGGTCCGGCGAGCAGTACTTC. The rearrangement uses TRBV4-2 and TRBJ2-7; TRBD1 matches 9 bases. The CDR3 is made up of 17 amino acids. Germline V lookup: CDR1 LGHNA, CDR2 YNFKEQ. The V and J ends lost 1 base and 6 bases, in that order; junction bases with no gene match: 13.

The chain uses TRBV7-2 and TRBJ2-1; 8 nucleotides agree with TRBD2. The CDR3 is 17 amino acids. The V gene end was trimmed by 4 bases and the J gene end by 5 bases; junction bases not matched to a gene: 13. Germline V gene data show CDR1 as SGHTA and CDR2 as FQGNSA. The CDR3 nucleotides are TGTGCCAGCAGCTCTCGTGGGCGGGAGGTCTGGAACAATGAGCAGTTCTTC. Encoded protein: CASSSRGREVWNNEQFF. Filled out from reference TRBV7-2 and TRBJ2-1, the complete variable domain reads GAGVSQSPSNKVTEKGKDVELRCDPISGHTALYWYRQSLGQGLEFLIYFQGNSAPDKSGLPSDRFSAERTGGSVSTLTIQRTQQEDSAVYLCASSSRGREVWNNEQFFGPGTRLTVL.

In this sample, this clone turned up once. CDR3 sequence reads: CASSSPGGVKEKLFF. CDR3 sequence (DNA): TGTGCCAGCAGTTCCCCGGGGGGGGTCAAAGAAAAACTGTTTTTT. The chain carries TRBV28 and TRBJ1-4; possibly TRBD1 for D (5 bases). With 4 bases removed from V and 8 bases from J, the gap between germline ends came to 17 bases. The CDR3 consists of 15 residues. CDR1 and CDR2 from the germline V gene are MDHEN and SYDVKM.

This clone was counted a single time. This chain joins TRBV19 and TRBJ2-7; weak D call: TRBD1 (5 bases). Trimming removed 4 bases from V and 2 bases from J, with 6 bases in between. The CDR3 runs 12 residues. Germline V CDR1 and CDR2: LNHDA, SQIVND (reference sequence). The CDR3 is CASSTGPYEQYF. In DNA, the CDR3 is TGTGCCAGTAGTACAGGGCCCTACGAGCAGTACTTC.

In its sample, this clone was seen a few times. The chain couples TRBV28 to TRBJ1-2; TRBD1 is a possible D gene (5 bases). CDR1 is MDHEN and CDR2 is SYDVKM in the germline V gene. The CDR3 consists of 13 residues. The V end lost 4 bases, the J end lost 0 bases, and 6 bases lay between the germline ends. CDR3 protein: CASSSTANYGYTF. CDR3 bases: TGTGCCAGCAGTTCGACAGCTAACTATGGCTACACCTTC.

This clone was seen only a few times. The chain carries TRBV7-2 and TRBJ1-2; possible D gene TRBD1, 5 bases. Trimming left V 4 bases short and J 6 bases short, with 9 bases between. The CDR3 runs to 12 residues. Germline CDR1 SGHTA, CDR2 FQGNSA. The chain's CDR3 is CASSYRTHGYTF. CDR3 nucleotide sequence: TGTGCCAGCAGCTACCGGACACATGGCTACACCTTC.

This clone appeared a few times. CDR3 in amino acids: CASSISPGASTGELFF. As DNA, the CDR3 is TGTGCCAGTAGTATCTCCCCAGGGGCGAGCACCGGGGAGCTGTTTTTT. This chain connects TRBV19 to TRBJ2-2; tentatively, D is TRBD1 (6 bases). With 3 bases removed from V and 4 bases from J, the gap between germline ends came to 15 bases. The CDR3 loop spans 16 amino acids. Germline V CDR1 and CDR2: LNHDA, SQIVND (reference sequence).

The chain is built from TRBV5-1 and TRBJ1-2, with D tentatively TRBD1 (5 bases). Trimming stripped 4 bases from V and 4 bases from J, with 11 bases between. The germline CDR1 and CDR2 sequences are SGHRS and YFSETQ. CDR3 length: 13 residues. CDR3 nucleotides: TGCGCCAGCAGCGTGGACAAATCCTATGGCTACACCTTC. This codes for CASSVDKSYGYTF.

This chain joins TRBV19 and TRBJ1-1, with 8 bases that match TRBD1. Germline V lookup: CDR1 LNHDA, CDR2 SQIVND (reference sequence). The CDR3 has 13 residues. V was clipped by 6 bases and J by 7 bases; unmatched bases: 7. CDR3 amino acids: CASRDRARIEAFF. The DNA of the CDR3 is TGTGCCAGTAGGGACAGGGCCCGTATTGAAGCTTTCTTT.

V and J are TRBV7-9 and TRBJ2-1; D unresolved. CDR3 length equals 13 residues. Trimming pared 0 bases from V and 12 bases from J, leaving 12 bases between. CDR1 and CDR2 (germline): SEHNR, FQNEAQ (reference sequence). As DNA, the CDR3 is TGTGCCAGCAGCTTAGCTTCCGAGTTAGTGCAGTTCTTC. Translating gives CASSLASELVQFF.

The rearrangement joins TRBV4-2 to TRBJ1-1, with unresolved D. Germline V lookup: CDR1 LGHNA, CDR2 YNFKEQ. This CDR3 contains 14 residues. Trimming cost V 0 bases and J 7 bases, with 12 bases left between them. DNA for the CDR3: TGTGCCAGCAGCCAAGATGTGGAGGCTAATGAAGCTTTCTTT. It codes for CASSQDVEANEAFF.

The rearrangement links TRBV28 to TRBJ2-5; D might be TRBD1 (6 bases). Deletions cut 10 bases from V and 2 bases from J, with 11 bases between. The germline V gene has CDR1 MDHEN and CDR2 SYDVKM. The CDR3 has 12 amino acids. The CDR3 DNA reads as TGTGCCACCACGGACAGTCAAGAGACCCAGTACTTC. This encodes CATTDSQETQYF.

The CDR3 nucleotides read TGTGCCTGGAGTCCGACAGGGAAAGCTTTCTTT. It specifies CAWSPTGKAFF. The genes are TRBV30 and TRBJ1-1; 7 nucleotides match TRBD1. Losses at the gene ends were 2 bases for V and 9 bases for J; bases not matched to a gene: 3. CDR3 length: 11 residues. Germline values: CDR1 GTSNPN, CDR2 SVGIG (reference sequence).

The rearrangement uses TRBV27 and TRBJ2-7; the D gene is possibly TRBD2 (6 bases). CDR1 and CDR2 (germline): MNHEY, SMNVEV (reference sequence). The ends were cut back, 5 bases at V and 9 bases at J, with 23 bases in the middle. The CDR3 extends over 15 amino acids. The CDR3 bases are TGTGCCAGCAGTCCTCCTGGCGGGATCTTTTTTCGGCAGTACTTC. This encodes CASSPPGGIFFRQYF.

This chain joins TRBV28 and TRBJ2-1, with TRBD2 identical over 8 bases. Germline V gene lookup returns CDR1 MDHEN and CDR2 SYDVKM. The CDR3 contains 15 residues. The junction had 9 bases not matched to a gene; V was cut back by 7 bases and J by 4 bases. The CDR3 DNA is TGTGCCAGCACCCTAGCGGGCCCCTCTTACAATGAGCAGTTCTTC. Its protein product is CASTLAGPSYNEQFF.

The chain couples TRBV29-1 to TRBJ1-2; D remains ambiguous. The CDR3 spans 14 residues. V was cut by 5 bases and J by 2 bases, with 15 bases left in between. Germline V gives CDR1 SQVTM, CDR2 ANQGSEA. The CDR3, as DNA: TGCAGCGTTAGAACGGGTAGCCTAAACTATGGCTACACCTTC. Protein: CSVRTGSLNYGYTF.